This T cell receptor beta chain is from a study of PD-L1 blockade in urothelial cancer. The repertoire was sequenced with immunoSEQ multiplex PCR; TCRdb's copy has only in-frame clones and lacks some. Here the sample spans tens of thousands of clones, about 80% being singletons. The CDR3 runs to 15 residues. CDR1 and CDR2 (germline): SNHLY, FYNNEI. With 0 bases clipped from V and 8 bases from J, the junction kept 9 bases outside the gene matches. The receptor was isolated from a man in his 70s with urothelial cancer. The input for sequencing was PBMCs, taken around atezolizumab (anti-PD-L1) treatment. This chain joins TRBV2 and TRBJ1-2; the match to TRBD1 covers 7 bases. In DNA, the CDR3 is TGTGCCAGCAGTGAAGCTTTGGCAGGGGGGAAGGGCTACACCTTC. Translated, it gives CASSEALAGGKGYTF.